The text below deals with one T cell receptor (beta chain). This sample was taken from a study of blood T cell repertoires in COVID-19. Study summary: COVID-19 samples from acute and convalescent phases originated in the United States, Italy and Spain.

Those who participated ranged in age from about 18 to 95 years and resided in about two dozen US areas. Two negative PCRs, clearance, or symptom resolution were required of recovered Cohort 3 donors. Profiling relied on immunoSEQ multiplex PCR, and the TCRdb table lists in-frame clones only, not all of them. There are 250,000 to 350,000 clones in the sample; approximately 90% occur only once, and 8.9% lies in the top ten. This CDR3 region has 13 residues. The V end lost 4 bases, the J end lost 4 bases, and 11 bases lay between the germline ends. The germline gives CDR1 SGDLS, CDR2 YYNGEE. The receptor was derived from a woman under 30 who had recovered from COVID-19. The chain employs TRBV9 and TRBJ1-1; D gene unclear. The sample taken for sequencing was PBMCs or T cells enriched from blood (not recorded which). CDR3: CASSRDFSTEAFF. The CDR3 nucleotides read TGTGCCAGCAGCCGCGACTTTAGCACTGAAGCTTTCTTT.